This T cell receptor beta chain originates from a study of tumor-infiltrating lymphocytes in primary liver carcinoma. Study details: All patients had surgically resected primary liver carcinoma.

Blood RNA was derived from unsorted whole blood, and germline DNA was extracted too. Total RNA amounting to roughly 450 ng was the source from which TCR beta cDNA was made with a constant-region primer. For TCR beta, libraries were produced by three nested multiplex PCR rounds using slightly modified ARM-PCR. TRBV1-TRBV30 forward primers and a C-beta reverse primer were used in the first two PCR rounds, which each ran for 9 to 10 cycles. TCRdb ran MiXCR on the multiplex PCR reads and lists one entry per CDR3 protein. The sample lists 310,000 or so distinct CDR3 sequences; 58% were seen once. The study, taken as a whole, reports: It was in tumors, not blood, that the top-250-clone fraction was significantly higher (p = 0.039).

With respect to this clonotype: Its target is unknown.

Germline trimming cut 5 bases from V and 5 bases from J; bases unmatched to any gene: 11. Looked up from germline, CDR1 is SEHNR and CDR2 is FQNEAQ (reference sequence). The CDR3 is 15 residues long. The sample comprised peripheral blood. This TCR came from a woman aged 30 to 39 with primary liver carcinoma and hepatitis B virus infection. The rearrangement links TRBV7-9 to TRBJ2-5, with 7 bases identical to TRBD2. The chain's CDR3 is CASSSSAGEGETQYF. In nucleotides, the CDR3 is TGTGCCAGCAGCAGCAGTGCGGGAGAGGGTGAGACCCAGTACTTC. The whole variable domain, filled in from reference TRBV7-9 and TRBJ2-5, reads DTGVSQNPRHKITKRGQNVTFRCDPISEHNRLYWYRQTLGQGPEFLTYFQNEAQLEKSRLLSDRFSAERPKGSFSTLEIQRTEQGDSAMYLCASSSSAGEGETQYFGPGTRLLVL.